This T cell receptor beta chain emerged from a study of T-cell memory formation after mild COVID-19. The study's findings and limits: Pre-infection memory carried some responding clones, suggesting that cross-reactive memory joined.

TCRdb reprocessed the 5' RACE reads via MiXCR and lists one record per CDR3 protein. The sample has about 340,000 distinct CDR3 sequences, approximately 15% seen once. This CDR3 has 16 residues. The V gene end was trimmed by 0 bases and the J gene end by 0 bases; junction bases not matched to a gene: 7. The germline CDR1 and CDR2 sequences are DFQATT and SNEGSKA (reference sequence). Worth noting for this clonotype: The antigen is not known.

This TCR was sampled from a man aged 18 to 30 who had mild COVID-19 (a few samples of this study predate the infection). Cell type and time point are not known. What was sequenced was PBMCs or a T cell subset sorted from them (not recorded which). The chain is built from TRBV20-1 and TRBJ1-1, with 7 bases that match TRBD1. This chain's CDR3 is CSAREGGGAVNTEAFF. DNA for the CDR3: TGCAGTGCTAGAGAGGGAGGGGGCGCGGTGAACACTGAAGCTTTCTTT.